Below are 9 T cell receptor beta chains sequenced from a single sample in a study of OX40 agonist ivuxolimab in advanced cancers. Data came from immunoSEQ multiplex PCR; TCRdb stores just in-frame clones and leaves some out. This sample has around 63,000 clones, with roughly 87% found just once. The source was CD4+ or CD8+ T cells sorted from blood, collected in a trial of the OX40 agonist ivuxolimab. The receptors stem from an adult with an advanced solid tumor such as melanoma, head and neck, liver or kidney cancer.

The sample holds one count of this clone. The DNA for the CDR3 is TGTGCCTGTTCGGGACTAGCGTTCCACGAGCAGTACTTC. It codes for CACSGLAFHEQYF. The chain carries TRBV19 and TRBJ2-7; 10 nucleotides align to TRBD2. This CDR3 contains 13 residues. Trimming took 11 bases from V and 5 from J; bases not matched to a gene: 9. Per the germline V gene, CDR1 is LNHDA and CDR2 is SQIVND (reference sequence).

The chain carries TRBV4-1 and TRBJ2-1; 15 nucleotides line up with TRBD2. After removal of 3 bases from V and 3 bases from J, the junction contained 15 bases not matched to a gene. CDR1 is MGHRA and CDR2 is YSYEKL in the germline V gene. The CDR3 covers 21 residues. CDR3 DNA: TGCGCCAGCAGCCAGTTGCCGGGACTAGCGGGGGGACAAATTATCTACAATGAGCAGTTCTTC. This encodes CASSQLPGLAGGQIIYNEQFF.

In the case of this clone: This sample includes further DNA sequences coding for the same CDR3. The chain recombines TRBV11-2 with TRBJ2-2; D possibly corresponds to TRBD1 (5 bases). The CDR3 is made up of 15 amino acids. Trimming took off 1 base at V and 0 bases at J, with 6 bases between the two ends. Per the germline V gene, CDR1 is SGHAT and CDR2 is FQNNGV. The CDR3 coding sequence is TGTGCCAGCAGCTTAGGGGGCGCGAACACCGGGGAGCTGTTTTTT. Residues: CASSLGGANTGELFF.

The chain combines TRBV4-3 with TRBJ1-6, with 7 bases lining up with TRBD1. V lost 0 bases to trimming and J lost 4 bases; unmatched junction nucleotides: 9. The length of the CDR3 is 18 residues. Germline V gives CDR1 LGHNA, CDR2 YSLEER. Here the CDR3 DNA reads TGCGCCAGCAGCCAAGATAGAGGGGGCGCGGGTTATAATTCACCCCTCCACTTT. The encoded protein is CASSQDRGGAGYNSPLHF.

The rearrangement links TRBV10-2 to TRBJ2-7; D is uncertain. CDR3 length: 14 amino acids. Germline V gene sequence: CDR1 WSHSY, CDR2 SAAADI. Trimming left V 0 bases short and J 1 base short, with 7 bases between. CDR3 protein: CASSESVGSYEQYF. CDR3 sequence (DNA): TGCGCCAGCAGTGAGTCGGTGGGTTCCTACGAGCAGTACTTC.

The chain uses TRBV7-3 and TRBJ2-3; 9 nucleotides line up with TRBD2. The CDR3 totals 15 residues. Trimming removed 1 base from V and 5 bases from J; junction bases left unmatched: 4. Germline V gives CDR1 SGHTA, CDR2 FQGTGA. For the CDR3, the DNA is TGTGCCAGCAGCTTAAATGGCGGGAGGGAAGATACGCAGTATTTT. Its protein product is CASSLNGGREDTQYF.

This clone was seen just once. The J gene is TRBJ1-2, the V gene TRBV5-1; tentative D call: TRBD1 (6 bases). This CDR3 has 17 residues. The germline V gene encodes CDR1 SGHRS and CDR2 YFSETQ. The germline V and J ends were trimmed by 4 bases and 3 bases, with 22 bases remaining between them. The CDR3 is CASSTHSGHHTYYGYTF. The CDR3 coding sequence is TGCGCCAGCAGCACCCACTCGGGACACCACACCTACTATGGCTACACCTTC.

The chain is built from TRBV6-6 and TRBJ1-4; the D is unclear. Germline V gene data show CDR1 as MNHNY and CDR2 as SVGAGI (reference sequence). This CDR3 has 15 amino acids. Trimming took 6 bases from V and 1 from J, leaving 12 bases between them. The CDR3 DNA sequence: TGTGCCAGCAGACGATACACTCTAACTAATGAAAAACTGTTTTTT. It yields the protein CASRRYTLTNEKLFF.

This clone was counted a few times. This chain links TRBV10-2 with TRBJ1-5, with unresolved D. V was shortened by 8 bases and J by 1 base, with 9 bases between the two germline ends. Germline V gene data show CDR1 as WSHSY and CDR2 as SAAADI. The CDR3 sequence is 13 residues long. CDR3 in amino acids: CASCPTSNQPQHF. The CDR3 DNA reads TGCGCCAGCTGCCCTACGAGCAATCAGCCCCAGCATTTT.